This TCR beta chain was recorded in a study of T cells in women clearing cervical HPV infection. Study at large: Blood came at first lesion visit for cases, post-clearance for controls. For cases, blood was sampled a median 149 days after lesion detection, interquartile range about 90 to 210 days.

Whole-study results and caveats: It is unknown whether associations predate infection; no effector/memory or HPV-specific sorting.

CDR3 length: 13 residues. J gave up 4 bases and V 6 bases, and 7 bases lay outside the gene matches. Per the germline V gene, CDR1 is DFQATT and CDR2 is SNEGSKA (reference sequence). Dot-blot hybridization genotyped cervical HPV amplified with MY09/MY11 PCR. Sequenced by immunoSEQ multiplex PCR; TCRdb stores in-frame clones only, minus some. This sample's table reports tens of thousands of clones. As regards this clone: Its matching antigen is unknown. The read gets to within 3 residues of the CDR3 end, and the germline J gene fills in the rest.

The rearrangement joins TRBV20-1 to TRBJ1-2, with 8 nucleotides matching TRBD1. The sequence derives from a woman aged 18-69 years with a cervical HPV16 infection that either progressed to CIN3+ or cleared (not recorded which). Specimen: blood buffy coat. CDR3 bases read: TGCAGTGCGGCAACCGGGACAGGCTATGGC. It is translated as CSAATGTGYG. The whole CDR3 sequence is CSAATGTGYGYTF.